This T cell receptor beta chain was identified in a study of human T cells and chemical hapten exposure. Study-level background: Readings were taken at 6 days from patch tests that had applied 0.01% DPC to the upper back.

Time point defined: pre-sensitization, week 0. Treatment indicated: therapeutic diphenylcyclopropenone sensitization with weekly scalp DPC. TCRdb processed the RACE reads anew with MiXCR; each CDR3 protein has one entry. Of about 120,000 distinct CDR3 sequences listed, roughly 14% were seen once; the top ten hold about 3%. This clonotype came up many times. The length of the CDR3 is 19 residues. Between the trimmed V and J ends, which lost 1 base and 5 bases, there was a span of 26 bases. Germline assignment: CDR1 MGHDK and CDR2 SYGVNS. Material: whole blood, obtained in connection with sensitization to the hapten diphenylcyclopropenone (DPC). The sequence was obtained from a woman younger than 30 with alopecia areata. Some clones in this sample may be carry-over from other donors' samples. The chain combines TRBV25-1 with TRBJ2-5, with D tentatively TRBD1 or TRBD2 (5 bases each). The CDR3 DNA reads as TGTGCCAGCAGTGAATCCCTAGCTGGGACCCCGGAGACGGAGGAGACCCAGTACTTC. It encodes CASSESLAGTPETEETQYF.